This T cell receptor beta chain was documented in a study of blood T cells in healthy people across ages (dated by TCRdb to about 2015). Regarding the study in general: In model experiments, template switching captured roughly one uniquely barcoded TCR beta cDNA molecule for every two T cells. Age-related changes in TCR beta repertoire diversity were measured in the study by deep sequencing normalized with unique cDNA molecular identifiers. Donors were grouped into four age groups: young (average 16 years), middle-aged (about 40), aged (around 60) and long-lived (approximately 81). To avoid experimental bias, donors of different ages were spread randomly across the sequencing lanes. Two additional independent replicas of 1 million unique cDNA reads from the same blood draw were analyzed for two donors (one aged 18 to 30 and one aged 80 or older). General conclusions and limits of the study: Because profiling used bulk unsorted PBMCs, naive and antigen-experienced compartments could not be compared conclusively. Because donor CMV infection status was unknown, age-related changes in expanded clonotypes were potentially confounded. Observed TCR beta diversity per million T cells fell roughly linearly with age, and a significant reduction was already apparent by age about 36. Total diversity estimates from one million sequenced T cells were considered lower bounds and underestimates. Compared with the aged group, the long-lived group had more naive CD4+ T cells, fewer expanded clones and increased TCR diversity, suggesting age selection. There was a strong correlation between observed TCR beta diversity and the percentage of naive T cells measured by flow cytometry.

The library came from 5' RACE. Reads for this sample came from an Illumina HiSeq 2500. A second PCR of roughly 6 to 11 cycles was run with a J-beta primer mix and a sample-barcoded 5' primer. A unique molecular identifier was introduced onto each TCR beta cDNA molecule by a template-switch 5' adaptor carrying 12 random nucleotides. Each sample yielded at least 3 million CDR3-containing paired-end reads. First-strand cDNA synthesis was performed from all RNA using the Mint cDNA synthesis kit, with priming by a TRBC-specific oligonucleotide. After uracil-DNA glycosylase treatment, a first 18-cycle PCR used universal primers M1SS and BC2_uni_R on all cDNA. The paper's processing steps were these. Normalization of each sample was performed by random selection of 1 million high-quality reads, each carrying a distinct molecular identifier. Instead of being binned into consensus sequences, reads with shared molecular identifiers were discarded. MiTCR, with a Q25 quality threshold and the strictest error-elimination algorithm, was used for CDR3 identification, clonotype clustering and error correction. A nonparametric unseen species model with Euler transformation was used to estimate lower-bound total TCR beta diversity. Starting from the raw public reads, TCRdb applied fastp trimming at Q25, assembled clones with MiXCR and retained in-frame beta chains. Each CDR3 protein appears once, grouped with its most common genes and DNA. What appears here as the V and J calls and clone size reflects TCRdb's work, not the paper's. The sample profile shows 1.2 million to 1.5 million distinct CDR3 sequences; approximately 59% of them were found once. Of the sample, more than 6% falls within the top ten clones.

This clonotype was observed a few times. The antigen it recognizes is unknown. No much larger clone exists at a distance of one base, and base qualities are not known. Systemically healthy Caucasian individuals from Russia, approximately 39 in total and aged roughly 6 to 95 years, were included as donors. Each donor gave 8 to 10 milliliters of peripheral blood, collected into EDTA-treated Vacutainer tubes. Ficoll-Paque density-gradient centrifugation was used to isolate PBMCs, with at least 6.5 million per sample. Total RNA, at least 6 micrograms per sample, was extracted from PBMCs with Trizol reagent. For every donor, an aliquot of PBMCs went through flow cytometry to measure the percentages of naive CD45RAhigh/CD27high T cells. Looking up the germline V gene (reference sequence) yields CDR1 LGHDT and CDR2 YNNKEL. Trimming takes 2 bases from V and 7 bases from J, and the germline ends sit 12 bases apart. Including the terminal cysteine and phenylalanine, the CDR3 comprises 15 residues. Here the CDR3 DNA is all that survives: 45 bases in frame from base 1.

The TCR was taken from a man younger than 30 in good health. This chain is built from TRBV3-1 and TRBJ1-6; a tentative D call is TRBD1 (6 bases match). Sequencing was performed on blood. The CDR3 amino acid sequence is: CASSQTGSGNSPLHF. The DNA reads as follows: TGTGCCAGCAGCCAAACAGGGTCGGGGAATTCACCCCTCCACTTT.